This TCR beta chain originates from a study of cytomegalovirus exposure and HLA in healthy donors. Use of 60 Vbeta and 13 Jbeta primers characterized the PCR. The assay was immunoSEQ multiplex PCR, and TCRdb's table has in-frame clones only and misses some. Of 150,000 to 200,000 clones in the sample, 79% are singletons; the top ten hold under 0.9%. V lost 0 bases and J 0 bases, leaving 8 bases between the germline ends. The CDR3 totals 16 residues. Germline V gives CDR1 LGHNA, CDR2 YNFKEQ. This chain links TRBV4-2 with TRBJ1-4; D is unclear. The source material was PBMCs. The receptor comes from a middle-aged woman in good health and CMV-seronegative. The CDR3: CASSQEWLATNEKLFF. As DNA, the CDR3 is TGTGCCAGCAGCCAAGAGTGGCTTGCAACTAATGAAAAACTGTTTTTT.